This T cell receptor beta chain was captured in a study of cytomegalovirus exposure and HLA in healthy donors. Study at large: T cells numbering around 180 million yielded more than 100 million unique TCR beta sequences in an earlier analysis.

The donors, nominally healthy at sampling, likely had unrecorded immune exposures. The ends lost 3 bases at V and 9 bases at J; junction bases unmatched: 5. CDR3 length equals 12 residues. CDR1 is SGHAT, CDR2 FQNNGV, per germline. The primer mix had 60 Vbeta and 13 Jbeta primers. The protocol was immunoSEQ multiplex PCR, while the TCRdb copy is restricted to in-frame clones and leaves out a portion. The sample has 150,000 to 200,000 clones, 75% to 85% seen once; the top ten hold 13% to 15%. This clone was detected once. The sample comprised PBMCs. The source is a woman aged 25 to 39 in good health and CMV-seropositive. The chain couples TRBV11-2 to TRBJ2-7; 7 bases are shared with TRBD2. The CDR3 DNA is TGTGCCAGCAGCTTCGGCGGGAGCCGGCAGTACTTC. Its translation: CASSFGGSRQYF.